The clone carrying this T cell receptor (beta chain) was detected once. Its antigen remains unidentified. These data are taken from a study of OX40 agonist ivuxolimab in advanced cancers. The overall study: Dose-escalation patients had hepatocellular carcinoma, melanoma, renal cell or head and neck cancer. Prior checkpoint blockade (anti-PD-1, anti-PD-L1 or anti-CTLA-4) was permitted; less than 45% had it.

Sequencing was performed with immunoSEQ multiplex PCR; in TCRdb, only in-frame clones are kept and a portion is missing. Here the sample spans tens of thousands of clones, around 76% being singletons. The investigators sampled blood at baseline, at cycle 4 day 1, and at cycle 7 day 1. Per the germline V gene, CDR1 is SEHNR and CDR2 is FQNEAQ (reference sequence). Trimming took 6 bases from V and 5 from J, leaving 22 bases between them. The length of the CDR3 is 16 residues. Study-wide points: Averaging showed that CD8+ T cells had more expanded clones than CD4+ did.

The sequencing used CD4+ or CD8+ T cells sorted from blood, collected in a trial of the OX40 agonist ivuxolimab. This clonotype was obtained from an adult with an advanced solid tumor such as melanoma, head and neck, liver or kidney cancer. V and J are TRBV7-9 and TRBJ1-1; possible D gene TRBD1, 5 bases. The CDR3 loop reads CASRGMGQGRDTEAFF. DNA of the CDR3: TGTGCCAGCAGGGGGATGGGGCAGGGAAGGGATACTGAAGCTTTCTTT.